What follows are 26 T cell receptor beta chains derived from one specimen sequenced in a study of T cell repertoires in cytomegalovirus infection (dated 2019 in TCRdb). Their antigens are not known. According to the study, the label for this sample's treatment or condition signals: in vitro stimulation with specific CMV peptide epitopes to enrich CMV-specific T cells. The run used an Illumina HiSeq 1500. TCRdb reanalyzed the raw reads on its own, using fastp at Q25 for trimming and MiXCR for clone calling, and kept in-frame beta chains. CDR3 protein duplicates are merged, each entry listing the most common genes and DNA. This sample gives nearly 700,000 distinct CDR3 sequences in total; around 35% of them show up just once. The top ten hold 15% to 20% of the sample. This specimen consisted of cultured PBMCs, obtained from culture after CMV antigen stimulation. The origin of the receptors is a human donor in good health (CMV status not recorded). Some clones in this sample may be carry-over from other donors' samples.

There are many counts of this clonotype. The genes are TRBV7-2 and TRBJ1-5, with D uncertain. V was trimmed by 9 bases and J by 7 bases, leaving 19 bases between them. The CDR3 is 14 amino acids. Germline V lookup: CDR1 SGHTA, CDR2 FQGNSA. The CDR3 DNA is TGTGCCAGGTCCCACACGTTTACATTACAGCCCCAGCATTTT. Translated: CARSHTFTLQPQHF.

This clonotype was counted a few times. The J gene is TRBJ2-7, the V gene TRBV30; TRBD2 agrees at 7 bases. This CDR3 has 13 amino acids. V was pared by 2 bases and J by 5 bases, with 6 bases of the junction left unmatched. Germline values: CDR1 GTSNPN, CDR2 SVGIG (reference sequence). The CDR3 loop is CAWSRGRVHEQYF. DNA of the CDR3: TGTGCCTGGAGTCGCGGGAGAGTCCACGAGCAGTACTTC. Using reference TRBV30 and TRBJ2-7 for the parts outside the CDR3, the full variable domain is SQTIHQWPATLVQPVGSPLSLECTVEGTSNPNLYWYRQAAGRGLQLLFYSVGIGQISSEVPQNLSASRPQDRQFILSSKKLLLSDSGFYLCAWSRGRVHEQYFGPGTRLTVT.

This clonotype was picked up many times. This rearrangement joins TRBV7-6 to TRBJ1-5; D is possibly TRBD1 (6 bases). The V gene lost 1 base and the J gene lost 5 bases, with 12 bases spanning the gap. Germline V CDR1 and CDR2: SGHVS, FNYEAQ. This CDR3 comprises 15 residues. The CDR3 DNA is TGTGCCAGCAGCTTAGGGGGAGGGGGGGATCAGCCCCAGCATTTT. The encoded protein is CASSLGGGGDQPQHF.

In this sample, this clonotype turned up once. The chain combines TRBV12-3 or TRBV12-4 with TRBJ1-1, with D possibly being TRBD1 (5 bases). This CDR3 has 14 amino acids. V lost 3 bases and J lost 5, with 13 bases in between. The CDR3 DNA is TGTGCCAGCAGTTTTACGCAGGGTGGGACTGAAGCTTTCTTT. It encodes CASSFTQGGTEAFF.

The CDR3 region is CASGGRQGNAKNIQYF. The CDR3 coding sequence is TGCGCCAGCGGTGGTAGGCAGGGGAATGCCAAAAACATTCAGTACTTC. This chain links TRBV10-2 with TRBJ2-4; TRBD1 is a possible D gene (6 bases). V lost 8 bases to trimming and J lost 1 base, with 18 bases between them. Germline V lookup: CDR1 WSHSY, CDR2 SAAADI. The CDR3 sequence is 16 residues long.

The sample holds a few counts of this clonotype. The chain combines TRBV28 with TRBJ1-4; D call uncertain. V dropped 7 bases and J dropped 5 bases, with 23 bases sitting between them. The CDR3 sequence is 17 residues long. In germline, CDR1 is MDHEN, CDR2 SYDVKM. DNA of the CDR3: TGTGCCAGCATGGGATTAGGCCCTATCGGACCAAATGAAAAACTGTTTTTT. Its translation is CASMGLGPIGPNEKLFF.

V gene TRBV19 combines with J gene TRBJ1-2; D is ambiguous. The CDR3 totals 14 residues. CDR1 LNHDA and CDR2 SQIVND come from the germline V gene (reference sequence). V dropped 7 bases and J dropped 4 bases, with 16 bases sitting between them. DNA of the CDR3: TGTGCCAGTACCCGGACCGCTTTACGCTATGGCTACACCTTC. Translation: CASTRTALRYGYTF.

The V call is TRBV12-3 or TRBV12-4, the J call TRBJ2-3, with TRBD2 identical over 10 bases. The junction had 6 bases not matched to a gene; V was cut back by 7 bases and J by 2 bases. The CDR3 consists of 15 residues. The CDR3 DNA reads as TGTGCCAGCACCGTAGCGGGGGGTCTCACAGATACGCAGTATTTT. As protein: CASTVAGGLTDTQYF.

This chain connects TRBV7-2 to TRBJ2-7; D unresolved. The CDR3 spans 16 residues. V was pared by 5 bases and J by 2 bases, with 19 bases between. Germline V lookup: CDR1 SGHTA, CDR2 FQGNSA. As DNA, the CDR3 is TGTGCCAGCAGCCACGCCCCGGGCCCTTCCCCCTACGAGCAGTACTTC. Encoded protein: CASSHAPGPSPYEQYF.

V gene TRBV12-3 or TRBV12-4 combines with J gene TRBJ1-6; D gene ambiguous. The CDR3 loop spans 13 amino acids. Trimming took off 4 bases at V and 10 bases at J, with 11 bases between the two ends. The CDR3 sequence: CASSSDTESPLHF. The CDR3 DNA sequence: TGTGCCAGCAGTTCTGACACTGAATCACCCCTCCACTTT.

This clonotype came up once. This sequence joins TRBV6-2 or TRBV6-3 and TRBJ2-7; D uncertain. V dropped 3 bases and J dropped 2 bases, with 20 bases sitting between them. CDR1 is MNHEY and CDR2 is SVGEGT in the germline V gene. The CDR3 is 17 residues long. The CDR3 nucleotides read TGTGCCAGCAGTTATAATATCGGTCCGGAACAGACCTACGAGCAGTACTTC. Translation gives CASSYNIGPEQTYEQYF.

In this sample, this clonotype turned up a few times. This rearrangement joins TRBV6-5 to TRBJ2-5, with 7 bases aligning to TRBD2. This CDR3 contains 15 residues. V trimming: 5 bases; J trimming: 2 bases; junction bases outside the gene matches: 8. In germline, CDR1 is MNHEY, CDR2 SVGAGI. The CDR3 sequence: CASSPFDGGQETQYF. In DNA form, the CDR3 reads TGTGCCAGCAGTCCTTTTGACGGGGGGCAAGAGACCCAGTACTTC.

DNA for the CDR3: TGCAGTGCCCCCGGGACTAGCGGGAGAAATGAGCAGTTCTTC. Protein: CSAPGTSGRNEQFF. The chain links TRBV20-1 to TRBJ2-1, with 14 bases matching TRBD2. The CDR3 is 14 residues long. V dropped 6 bases and J dropped 7; count of bases not matched to a gene: 5. Germline V CDR1 and CDR2: DFQATT, SNEGSKA (reference sequence).

Details on this clonotype: Because it lacks the conserved phenylalanine or tryptophan at the end, this CDR3 is likely a read error. The rearrangement links TRBV7-2 to TRBJ2-6; 8 nucleotides match TRBD1. Per the germline V gene, CDR1 is SGHTA and CDR2 is FQGNSA. The CDR3 spans 18 residues. The ends lost 5 bases at V and 1 base at J; junction bases unmatched: 10. The CDR3 sequence: CASSPRGRLVSGANVLTL. CDR3 coding DNA: TGTGCCAGCAGCCCCAGGGGGCGTCTGGTGTCTGGGGCCAACGTCCTGACTTTA.

This clonotype showed up many times. The chain has TRBV7-6 and TRBJ2-7; the D gene is possibly TRBD1 (6 bases). Trimming pared 0 bases from V and 6 bases from J, leaving 12 bases between. The CDR3 is made up of 14 amino acids. Germline V gene lookup returns CDR1 SGHVS and CDR2 FNYEAQ. CDR3 in amino acids: CASSLAQGIGEQYF. CDR3 coding DNA: TGTGCCAGCAGCTTAGCGCAGGGGATAGGCGAGCAGTACTTC.

V is TRBV20-1 and J is TRBJ2-4, with 11 bases identical to TRBD2. The trim removed 5 bases at V and 4 bases at J, leaving 10 bases unmatched. Germline V gene sequence: CDR1 DFQATT, CDR2 SNEGSKA (reference sequence). The CDR3 length is 16 residues. The CDR3 DNA follows: TGCAGTGCTTCACTTCTGACTAGCGGGAATAAAAACATTCAGTACTTC. Amino acid sequence: CSASLLTSGNKNIQYF.

This chain uses TRBV7-9 with TRBJ1-1; 7 bases match TRBD1. V shed 5 bases and J 4 bases; nucleotides not matched to a gene: 10. In germline, CDR1 is SEHNR, CDR2 FQNEAQ (reference sequence). There are 15 residues in the CDR3. The CDR3: CASSARGGLGTEAFF. The CDR3 DNA reads as TGTGCCAGCAGCGCCAGGGGGGGCTTGGGCACTGAAGCTTTCTTT.

This clonotype was seen at least ten times. The chain is built from TRBV11-2 and TRBJ1-1, with D perhaps matching TRBD1 (6 bases). CDR1 and CDR2 (germline): SGHAT, FQNNGV. V was clipped by 0 bases and J by 6 bases, with 14 bases between them. The CDR3 has 15 amino acids. CDR3 nucleotide sequence: TGTGCCAGCAGCTTAGATCACAGGGCCCGGGCTGAAGCTTTCTTT. Amino acid sequence: CASSLDHRARAEAFF.

This clonotype has a handful of counts. The chain couples TRBV7-9 to TRBJ2-1; D gene ambiguous. Trimming left V 1 base short and J 10 bases short, with 8 bases between. The V gene's germline CDR1 is SEHNR and CDR2 FQNEAQ (reference sequence). The CDR3 length is 12 residues. CDR3 protein: CASSLGSTEQFF. The CDR3 nucleotides are TGTGCCAGCAGCTTAGGGAGCACCGAGCAGTTCTTC.

The J gene is TRBJ2-1, the V gene TRBV6-2 or TRBV6-3, with 7 bases identical to TRBD2. The J segment lost 9 bases and the V segment lost 4 bases, leaving 3 bases of the junction unmatched. The CDR3 spans 12 residues. Germline loops: CDR1 MNHEY, CDR2 SVGEGT. CDR3 protein: CASSSGGFEQFF. In nucleotides, the CDR3 is TGTGCCAGCAGTTCGGGAGGATTTGAGCAGTTCTTC.

The rearrangement links TRBV7-2 to TRBJ2-1, with TRBD2 matching over 12 bases. J gave up 9 bases and V 5 bases, and 17 bases lay outside the gene matches. The CDR3 spans 18 residues. The germline V gene encodes CDR1 SGHTA and CDR2 FQGNSA. CDR3 bases: TGTGCCAGCAGCCCAAAGGGCCCTAGCGGGAGGGTTCGGAGTGAGCAGTTCTTC. Protein: CASSPKGPSGRVRSEQFF.

The chain is built from TRBV6-2 or TRBV6-3 and TRBJ2-1; D uncertain. CDR1 and CDR2 from the germline V gene are MNHEY and SVGEGT. Between the trimmed V and J ends, which lost 6 bases and 8 bases, there was a span of 14 bases. The CDR3 spans 13 residues. CDR3 sequence (DNA): TGTGCCAGCAGCCCACCTGGGTGGGATGAGCAGTTCTTC. Protein: CASSPPGWDEQFF.

This clonotype has just a few counts. The rearrangement joins TRBV12-3 or TRBV12-4 to TRBJ2-1, with 9 bases identical to TRBD1. This CDR3 comprises 14 residues. J gave up 9 bases and V 4 bases, and 7 bases lay outside the gene matches. CDR3 region: CASSSRDRAIEQFF. CDR3 nucleotides: TGTGCCAGCAGTTCCCGGGACAGGGCTATTGAGCAGTTCTTC.

This clonotype appeared a few times. This chain joins TRBV28 and TRBJ1-5; TRBD1 might be the D (6 bases). This CDR3 is 13 amino acids long. CDR1 MDHEN and CDR2 SYDVKM come from the germline V gene. V was shortened by 6 bases and J by 11 bases, with 17 bases between the two germline ends. CDR3 residues: CASRPGQSESQHF. The CDR3 coding sequence is TGTGCCAGCAGACCAGGACAGTCGGAGTCCCAGCATTTT.

The chain has TRBV12-3 or TRBV12-4 and TRBJ2-1; the match to TRBD2 covers 10 bases. Trimming took 2 bases from V and 5 from J; bases not matched to a gene: 3. This CDR3 spans 15 amino acids. This CDR3 is CASSLQLAGNNEQFF. CDR3 sequence (DNA): TGTGCCAGCAGTTTACAACTAGCGGGGAACAATGAGCAGTTCTTC.

The rearrangement uses TRBV6-5 and TRBJ2-5; D unresolved. Per the germline V gene, CDR1 is MNHEY and CDR2 is SVGAGI. Trimming cost V 7 bases and J 5 bases, with 17 bases left between them. This CDR3 contains 14 residues. The CDR3 coding sequence is TGTGCCAGCACCCCCCTGCGCTCAAGTGAGACCCAGTACTTC. Protein product: CASTPLRSSETQYF.